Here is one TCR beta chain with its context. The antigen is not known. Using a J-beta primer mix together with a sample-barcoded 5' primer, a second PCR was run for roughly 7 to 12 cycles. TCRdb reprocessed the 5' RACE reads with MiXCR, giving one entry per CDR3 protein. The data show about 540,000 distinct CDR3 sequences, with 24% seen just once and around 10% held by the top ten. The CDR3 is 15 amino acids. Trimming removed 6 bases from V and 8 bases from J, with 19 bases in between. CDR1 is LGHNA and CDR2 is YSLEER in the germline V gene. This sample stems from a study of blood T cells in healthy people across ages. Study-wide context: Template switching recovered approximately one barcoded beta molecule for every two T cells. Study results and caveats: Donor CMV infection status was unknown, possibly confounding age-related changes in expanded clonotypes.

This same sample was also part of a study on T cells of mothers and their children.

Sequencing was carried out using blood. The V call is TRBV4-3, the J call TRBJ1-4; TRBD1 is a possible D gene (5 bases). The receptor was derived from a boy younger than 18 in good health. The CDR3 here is CASSRGPLGGEKLFF. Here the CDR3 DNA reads TGCGCCAGCAGTCGAGGCCCTCTCGGGGGAGAAAAACTGTTTTTT.